The 14 T cell receptor beta chains below come from one sample, sequenced in a study of patients and donors after allogeneic stem cell transplantation. MiXCR was run by TCRdb on the RT-PCR reads, yielding one entry per CDR3 protein. Of over 150,000 distinct CDR3 sequences listed, roughly 30% are singletons. Sequenced input: blood, either unsorted or a sorted T cell fraction (not recorded which). All receptors derive from a human donor who was either an allogeneic HSCT recipient or a stem cell or donor lymphocyte infusion donor (not recorded which). It is not recorded whose cells these are; they may come from a transplant donor.

The sample holds many counts of this clonotype. The chain carries TRBV27 and TRBJ1-5; 7 positions agree with TRBD1. The CDR3 covers 16 residues. Trimming removed 1 base from V and 6 bases from J; junction bases left unmatched: 9. CDR1 and CDR2 from the germline V gene are MNHEY and SMNVEV (reference sequence). The CDR3 spells CASSLFGTAGGQPQHF. CDR3 coding DNA: TGTGCCAGCAGTTTATTCGGGACAGCGGGGGGTCAGCCCCAGCATTTT.

The genes are TRBV11-2 and TRBJ2-5, with D possibly TRBD2 on 6 matching bases. This CDR3 spans 13 amino acids. Germline CDR1 SGHAT, CDR2 FQNNGV. Trimming shortened V by 5 bases and J by 1 base, and 8 bases separated the two germline ends. The CDR3 region is CASSGSGQETQYF. The DNA of the CDR3 is TGTGCCAGCAGCGGTAGCGGCCAAGAGACCCAGTACTTC.

V is TRBV6-5 and J is TRBJ2-5; 9 positions agree with TRBD1. After removal of 2 bases from V and 5 bases from J, the junction contained 9 bases not matched to a gene. This CDR3 is built from 16 residues. Germline V lookup: CDR1 MNHEY, CDR2 SVGAGI. DNA of the CDR3: TGTGCCAGCAGTTACACCGGGACAGGGTACTCGGAGACCCAGTACTTC. Its protein product is CASSYTGTGYSETQYF.

This clonotype has a count of ten or more. The chain links TRBV12-3 or TRBV12-4 to TRBJ1-3, with D unresolved. V was trimmed by 5 bases and J by 1 base, leaving 9 bases between them. CDR3 length: 14 amino acids. In DNA form, the CDR3 reads TGTGCCAGCAGTGGCTGGGAGTCTGGAAACACCATATATTTT. It yields the protein CASSGWESGNTIYF.

The chain is built from TRBV7-2 and TRBJ2-3; the D is unclear. Germline V gene lookup returns CDR1 SGHTA and CDR2 FQGNSA. The CDR3 spans 15 residues. V lost 1 base, J lost 0 bases, and 8 bases lay in between. DNA for the CDR3: TGTGCCAGCAGCTTAGTACTTTCTAGCACAGATACGCAGTATTTT. Translating gives CASSLVLSSTDTQYF.

This clonotype was counted only a few times. V is TRBV27 and J is TRBJ2-1; D uncertain. V shed 3 bases and J shed 7 bases, with 7 bases lying between them. The CDR3 length is 12 residues. Germline loops: CDR1 MNHEY, CDR2 SMNVEV (reference sequence). CDR3 coding DNA: TGTGCCAGCAGTTTTTCACCAAATGAGCAGTTCTTC. Translated, it gives CASSFSPNEQFF.

The chain employs TRBV6-1 and TRBJ2-7, with a possible D match to TRBD1 (5 bases). Trimming shortened V by 7 bases and J by 2 bases, and 12 bases separated the two germline ends. The CDR3 spans 13 residues. Germline assignment: CDR1 MNHNS and CDR2 SASEGT. The CDR3 sequence: CASILTATYEQYF. CDR3 in DNA: TGTGCCAGCATTCTGACAGCCACCTACGAGCAGTACTTC.

The CDR3 DNA reads TGCGCCAGCAGCCAAGAATGGACAGGGATGGGCACTGAAGCTTTCTTT. Protein product: CASSQEWTGMGTEAFF. The chain is built from TRBV4-1 and TRBJ1-1; 8 nucleotides align to TRBD1. Germline values: CDR1 MGHRA, CDR2 YSYEKL. The CDR3 covers 16 residues. Germline trimming cut 0 bases from V and 4 bases from J; bases unmatched to any gene: 7.

The V call is TRBV29-1, the J call TRBJ1-1; a weak D match, TRBD1 (5 bases). Trimming pared 6 bases from V and 0 bases from J, leaving 11 bases between. There are 13 residues in the CDR3. Germline loops: CDR1 SQVTM, CDR2 ANQGSEA. The CDR3 sequence is CSVKQVLNTEAFF. In nucleotides, the CDR3 is TGCAGCGTAAAACAGGTCCTGAACACTGAAGCTTTCTTT.

The J gene is TRBJ2-1, the V gene TRBV4-2; a weak D match, TRBD2 (6 bases). The CDR3 covers 17 residues. Between the trimmed V and J ends, which lost 1 base and 3 bases, there was a span of 16 bases. The germline V gene has CDR1 LGHNA and CDR2 YNFKEQ. CDR3 in DNA: TGTGCCAGCAGCCAAGTTAGACGGGAGTTCTTCTACAATGAGCAGTTCTTC. Its protein product is CASSQVRREFFYNEQFF.

This chain connects TRBV5-1 to TRBJ2-7, with a weak D call TRBD2 (5 bases). V was pared by 4 bases and J by 2 bases, with 16 bases between. Germline CDR1 is SGHRS and CDR2 is YFSETQ. The CDR3 totals 15 residues. For the CDR3, the DNA is TGCGCCAGCAGCCCAAGGGCGGGCCCTACCTACGAGCAGTACTTC. Translation: CASSPRAGPTYEQYF. The full variable domain, with the rest looked up from reference TRBV5-1 and TRBJ2-7, is KAGVTQTPRYLIKTRGQQVTLSCSPISGHRSVSWYQQTPGQGLQFLFEYFSETQRNKGNFPGRFSGRQFSNSRSEMNVSTLELGDSALYLCASSPRAGPTYEQYFGPGTRLTVT.

The chain joins TRBV28 to TRBJ2-7, with 11 positions matching TRBD2. Unmatched junction bases numbered 4, after V lost 0 bases and J lost 3 bases. This CDR3 spans 16 amino acids. Germline V gene data show CDR1 as MDHEN and CDR2 as SYDVKM. In DNA form, the CDR3 reads TGTGCCAGCAGTTTATGGGGGACTAGCGGAAGCTACGAGCAGTACTTC. This encodes CASSLWGTSGSYEQYF.

V usage is TRBV27 and J usage is TRBJ2-7, with D perhaps assigned TRBD1 or TRBD2 (6 bases each). The CDR3 has 14 amino acids. Trimming pared 5 bases from V and 0 bases from J, leaving 11 bases between. The germline V gene has CDR1 MNHEY and CDR2 SMNVEV (reference sequence). The CDR3, as DNA: TGTGCCAGCAGTCCTCGGGGGCTCTCCTACGAGCAGTACTTC. Translated, it gives CASSPRGLSYEQYF.

In its sample, this clonotype was seen many times. The chain combines TRBV11-2 with TRBJ1-5; no definite D call. Germline CDR1 is SGHAT and CDR2 is FQNNGV. This CDR3 spans 13 amino acids. Deletions cut 6 bases from V and 1 base from J, with 7 bases between. Here the CDR3 DNA reads TGTGCCAGCAGTGCGTGGAGCAATCAGCCCCAGCATTTT. Translation: CASSAWSNQPQHF.